This TCR beta chain was documented in a study of blood T cell repertoires in COVID-19. Study-level background: The analysed material was cDNA or gDNA that came from T cells, B-cell-depleted T cells, or PBMCs.

The authors' processing: From reference gene primer amplification, estimates of nucleated cell counts were derived. Clones were read by immunoSEQ multiplex PCR, and TCRdb kept only the in-frame ones, dropping some. V, J and clone size are those of that table, while D and trimming were read from the DNA. The repertoire holds 200,000 to 250,000 clones, with 87% as singletons. Assignments of participants to cohorts depended upon their own reported clinical history. The CDR3 loop spans 15 amino acids. Losses at the gene ends were 2 bases for V and 3 bases for J; bases not matched to a gene: 1. Germline V gene lookup returns CDR1 MNHEY and CDR2 SMNVEV (reference sequence).

V usage is TRBV27 and J usage is TRBJ2-3; 11 bases line up with TRBD2. The source is a man younger than 40 who had recovered from COVID-19. Sequenced sample: PBMCs or T cells enriched from blood (not recorded which). This chain's CDR3 is CASSLTSGGTDTQYF. DNA of the CDR3: TGTGCCAGCAGTTTAACTAGCGGGGGAACAGATACGCAGTATTTT.